This paragraph covers one T cell receptor beta chain sequence. This sample stems from a study of shared T cell receptors in the human thymus. Sequenced by immunoSEQ multiplex PCR; TCRdb stores in-frame clones only, minus some. The sample lists hundreds of thousands of clones; about four fifths were seen once. Germline V lookup: CDR1 GTSNPN, CDR2 SVGIG (reference sequence). This CDR3 is built from 15 residues. Trimming took 6 bases from V and 2 from J; bases not matched to a gene: 10. The sample was also reused in another study, on human thymus T cells.

The sequence was obtained from a boy under three years old with a congenital heart defect. The V and J genes are TRBV30 and TRBJ1-2; TRBD1 agrees at 9 bases. Sequenced input: thymocytes. CDR3 in DNA: TGTGCCTGCGGGGACCGACAGGGGGAAAACTATGGCTACACCTTC. Translation: CACGDRQGENYGYTF.